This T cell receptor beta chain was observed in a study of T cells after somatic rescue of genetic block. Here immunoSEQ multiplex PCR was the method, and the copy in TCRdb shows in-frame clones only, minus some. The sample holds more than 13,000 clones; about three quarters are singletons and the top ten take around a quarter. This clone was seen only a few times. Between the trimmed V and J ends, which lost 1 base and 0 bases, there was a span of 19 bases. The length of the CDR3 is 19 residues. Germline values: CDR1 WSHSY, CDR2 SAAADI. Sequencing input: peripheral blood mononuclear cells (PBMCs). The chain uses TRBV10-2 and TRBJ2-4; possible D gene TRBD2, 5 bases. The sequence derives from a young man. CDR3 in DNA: TGCGCCAGCAGTGAGTATGGAGGTTGGTCAGCTCTAGCCAAAAACATTCAGTACTTC. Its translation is CASSEYGGWSALAKNIQYF.